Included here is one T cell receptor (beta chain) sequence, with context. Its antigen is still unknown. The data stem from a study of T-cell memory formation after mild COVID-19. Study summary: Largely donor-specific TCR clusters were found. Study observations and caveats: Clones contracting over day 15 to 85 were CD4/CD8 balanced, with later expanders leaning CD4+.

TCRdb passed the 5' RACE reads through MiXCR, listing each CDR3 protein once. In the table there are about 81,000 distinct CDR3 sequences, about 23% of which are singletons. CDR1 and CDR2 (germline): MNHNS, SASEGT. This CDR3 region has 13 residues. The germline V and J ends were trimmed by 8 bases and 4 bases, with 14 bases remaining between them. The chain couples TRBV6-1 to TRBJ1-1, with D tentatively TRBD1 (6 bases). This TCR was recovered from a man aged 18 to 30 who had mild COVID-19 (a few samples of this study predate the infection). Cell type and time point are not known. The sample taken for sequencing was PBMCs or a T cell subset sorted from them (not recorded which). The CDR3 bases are TGTGCCAGCGGCAACAGGGCGCTCACTGAAGCTTTCTTT. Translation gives CASGNRALTEAFF.